Detailed here is one TCR beta chain. This entry comes from a study of blood T cell repertoires in COVID-19. Study background: Researchers got acute and convalescent COVID-19 samples from the United States, Italy and Spain.

Authors' data handling: Quantification of nucleated cells was approximated via reference gene primer amplification. The assay was immunoSEQ multiplex PCR, and TCRdb's table has in-frame clones only and misses some. The DNA gave D and trimming, while V, J and clone size come from that table. The sample includes 140,000 to 150,000 clones, around 84% of them seen just once. The source of this sequence is a man in his 60s with active or convalescent COVID-19. Sequencing used peripheral blood.

CDR3 DNA: TGTGCCAGCAGCCGCGGGGGGGCCTTTTACGAGCAGTTCTTC. Its protein product is CASSRGGAFYEQFF. V gene TRBV27 combines with J gene TRBJ2-1; 9 nucleotides agree with TRBD2. CDR3 size: 14 residues. Losses at the gene ends were 6 bases for V and 10 bases for J; bases not matched to a gene: 10. CDR1 is MNHEY and CDR2 is SMNVEV in the germline V gene (reference sequence).